This entry lists 7 T cell receptor beta chains sequenced from one sample in a study of cytomegalovirus exposure and HLA in healthy donors. PCR involved 60 Vbeta and 13 Jbeta primers. Sequenced by immunoSEQ multiplex PCR; TCRdb stores in-frame clones only, minus some. The sample records about 120,000 clones, about 68% being singletons. Sequencing was done on a sample of PBMCs. The origin of the receptors is a woman between 40 and 50 years old in good health and CMV-seropositive.

This rearrangement joins TRBV15 to TRBJ2-5; D perhaps matches TRBD2 (6 bases). V was cut by 4 bases and J by 2 bases, with 11 bases left in between. CDR1 is LNHNV, CDR2 YYDKDF, per germline (reference sequence). The CDR3 has 14 amino acids. CDR3 region: CATSITSLQETQYF. CDR3 in DNA: TGTGCCACCAGCATCACTAGCTTACAAGAGACCCAGTACTTC.

This chain uses TRBV6-1 with TRBJ1-6; D is uncertain. V was clipped by 5 bases and J by 8 bases, with 10 bases between them. The CDR3 spans 13 residues. CDR1 is MNHNS, CDR2 SASEGT, per germline. The CDR3 DNA follows: TGTGCCAGCAGTCCCGTTCGTGATTCACCCCTCCACTTT. Protein sequence: CASSPVRDSPLHF.

This sequence joins TRBV4-1 and TRBJ1-2; possibly TRBD1 for D (5 bases). V lost 0 bases and J lost 0, with 11 bases in between. CDR1 is MGHRA, CDR2 YSYEKL, per germline. This CDR3 region has 16 residues. DNA of the CDR3: TGCGCCAGCAGCCAAGATACCGGGGGGACTAACTATGGCTACACCTTC. It translates to CASSQDTGGTNYGYTF.

There are a few counts of this clone. Its ends do not fully match the called genes, so a read error is possible. The rearrangement links TRBV7-7 to TRBJ2-3; 8 bases are a match to TRBD2. The CDR3 consists of 13 residues. Germline V gene sequence: CDR1 SSHAT, CDR2 FNYEAQ (reference sequence). CDR3 protein: CASSSTSGDTQYF. In DNA form, the CDR3 reads TGTGCTAGCAGCTCCACTAGCGGAGATACGCAGTATTTT.

A note on this clone: The sample carries other DNA sequences with the same CDR3. The V call is TRBV7-6, the J call TRBJ1-1; TRBD1 is a possible D gene (5 bases). The V gene lost 0 bases and the J gene lost 6 bases, with 8 bases spanning the gap. Germline assignment: CDR1 SGHVS and CDR2 FNYEAQ. The CDR3 runs to 13 residues. This chain's CDR3 is CASSLAEGAEAFF. DNA of the CDR3: TGTGCCAGCAGCTTAGCGGAAGGGGCTGAAGCTTTCTTT.

The rearrangement links TRBV5-6 to TRBJ2-4; possibly TRBD1 for D (6 bases). CDR3 size: 14 residues. Germline V gene lookup returns CDR1 SGHDT and CDR2 YYEEEE. Trimming pared 4 bases from V and 2 bases from J, leaving 10 bases between. The CDR3 coding sequence is TGTGCCAGCAGCCCGAGGGGGACCAAAAACATTCAGTACTTC. Its protein is CASSPRGTKNIQYF.

This clone was detected once. V gene TRBV6-1 combines with J gene TRBJ2-3; TRBD2 matches 10 bases. The V segment lost 8 bases and the J segment 5 bases; nucleotides outside the gene matches: 4. This CDR3 is 13 amino acids long. Germline CDR1 is MNHNS and CDR2 is SASEGT. CDR3 nucleotide sequence: TGTGCCAGCTCTAGCGGGAGAATAGATACGCAGTATTTT. This sequence encodes CASSSGRIDTQYF.